This T cell receptor delta chain was identified during a study of γδ T cells in repeated Plasmodium falciparum infection. Study context: Age- and gender-matched Australian children served as comparison for malaria-exposed Malian children.

Both TRG and TRD chains were sequenced from each sorted sample. TCRdb reanalysed the multiplex PCR reads with CATT. The data contain 53,000 or so delta-chain clones, about 2% of them singletons. Bulk repertoires came from Vgamma9/Vdelta2+ or Vdelta2-negative gammadelta T cells flow-sorted from PBMC. On this clone itself: A much larger clone lies a single base off, so this may be a read error.

The V and J ends lost 0 bases and 3 bases respectively, with 29 bases between them. The CDR3 consists of 21 residues. Looked up from germline, CDR1 is TSWWSYY and CDR2 is QGS. The receptor was isolated from a pool of human donors (malaria-infected and uninfected, not separated). V gene TRDV1 combines with J gene TRDJ1, with D possibly called TRDD1 or TRDD3 (6 bases each). The J gene, missing from TCRdb, was assigned here through DNA to germline matching. The specimen sequenced was gamma-delta T cells from blood. In DNA, the CDR3 is TGTGCTCTTGGGGAACTAGGAGCCTGGGGCATACCTAAAATAGGTTCCGATAAACTCATCTTT. Amino acids: CALGELGAWGIPKIGSDKLIF.